Below, 29 T cell receptor beta chains from the same sample are listed, as sequenced in a study of shared clonotypes between healthy human individuals. Profiled with immunoSEQ multiplex PCR; TCRdb holds only in-frame clones, not every one. The table lists 150,000 to 200,000 clones, 85% to 95% of them singletons, with more than 0.06% in the top ten. Sequenced input: naive CD4+ T cells sorted from blood. Subset defined: CD45RA+ positively selected. All receptors come from a woman aged 30 to 39 in good health.

V is TRBV4-2 and J is TRBJ2-7; 15 positions agree with TRBD2. V was clipped by 1 base and J by 4 bases; unmatched bases: 5. The CDR3 runs to 17 residues. Germline values: CDR1 LGHNA, CDR2 YNFKEQ. The CDR3 is CASSQGSGTSGRYEQYF. The CDR3 DNA is TGTGCCAGCAGCCAAGGGAGTGGGACTAGCGGGAGGTACGAGCAGTACTTC.

The chain couples TRBV19 to TRBJ2-3; TRBD1 aligns across 7 bases. V lost 5 bases and J lost 3; bases outside the gene matches: 8. Germline V gene lookup returns CDR1 LNHDA and CDR2 SQIVND (reference sequence). The CDR3 contains 15 residues. The CDR3 region has the DNA TGTGCCAGTAGTGTGAGACAGGGTTTGACAGATACGCAGTATTTT. Amino acids: CASSVRQGLTDTQYF.

The rearrangement joins TRBV28 to TRBJ2-7; D gene unclear. Trimming pared 5 bases from V and 0 bases from J, leaving 5 bases between. Germline CDR1 MDHEN, CDR2 SYDVKM. The CDR3 extends over 12 amino acids. The CDR3 spells CASSSVSYEQYF. The CDR3 nucleotides read TGTGCCAGCAGTAGTGTCTCCTACGAGCAGTACTTC. Drawing the rest from reference TRBV28 and TRBJ2-7, the complete variable domain is DVKVTQSSRYLVKRTGEKVFLECVQDMDHENMFWYRQDPGLGLRLIYFSYDVKMKEKGDIPEGYSVSREKKERFSLILESASTNQTSMYLCASSSVSYEQYFGPGTRLTVT.

The chain joins TRBV30 to TRBJ1-1; D remains ambiguous. CDR1 and CDR2 from the germline V gene are GTSNPN and SVGIG (reference sequence). The CDR3 is made up of 11 amino acids. The V and J ends lost 0 bases and 6 bases respectively, with 5 bases between them. The CDR3, as DNA: TGTGCCTGGAGTGTTAGTGCTGAAGCTTTCTTT. Protein product: CAWSVSAEAFF.

This rearrangement joins TRBV30 to TRBJ1-6; D possibly corresponds to TRBD1 (5 bases). V was pared by 3 bases and J by 8 bases, with 11 bases between. The CDR3 spans 13 residues. CDR1 and CDR2 (germline): GTSNPN, SVGIG (reference sequence). The CDR3 region has the DNA TGTGCCTGGAGCGTGGTGGGGGATTCACCCCTCCACTTT. This translates into CAWSVVGDSPLHF.

The chain joins TRBV6-6 to TRBJ1-3, with D hard to call. The CDR3 is made up of 15 amino acids. Germline V gene lookup returns CDR1 MNHNY and CDR2 SVGAGI (reference sequence). Trimming left V 0 bases short and J 0 bases short, with 6 bases between. The CDR3 spells CASSYSGRSGNTIYF. The CDR3 coding sequence is TGTGCCAGCAGTTACTCTGGGCGCTCTGGAAACACCATATATTTT.

This chain joins TRBV27 and TRBJ1-4, with 8 bases aligning to TRBD1. With V trimmed by 6 bases and J by 6 bases, 12 bases remained unmatched. Germline V gene lookup returns CDR1 MNHEY and CDR2 SMNVEV (reference sequence). This CDR3 spans 16 amino acids. The DNA of the CDR3 is TGTGCCAGCAGCGGGAGAGCCGGGACAGGATATGAAAAACTGTTTTTT. Protein sequence: CASSGRAGTGYEKLFF.

The chain employs TRBV27 and TRBJ2-7; D remains unclear. The CDR3 spans 16 residues. The V end was cut by 6 bases, the J end by 5 bases, with 23 bases between. In germline, CDR1 is MNHEY, CDR2 SMNVEV (reference sequence). The CDR3 sequence: CASSKTPKPPANEQYF. The CDR3 DNA reads as TGTGCCAGCAGCAAGACTCCGAAGCCCCCGGCGAACGAGCAGTACTTC.

Only one count was recorded for this clone. This CDR3 is CASRAGPYSNQPQHF. The CDR3 nucleotides read TGCGCCAGCAGGGCAGGCCCTTATAGCAATCAGCCCCAGCATTTT. This chain links TRBV5-1 with TRBJ1-5; D is unresolved. Germline V gene sequence: CDR1 SGHRS, CDR2 YFSETQ. V lost 5 bases to trimming and J lost 0 bases, with 12 bases between them. CDR3 size: 15 residues. The full variable domain, in which reference TRBV5-1 and TRBJ1-5 provide the parts outside the CDR3, is KAGVTQTPRYLIKTRGQQVTLSCSPISGHRSVSWYQQTPGQGLQFLFEYFSETQRNKGNFPGRFSGRQFSNSRSEMNVSTLELGDSALYLCASRAGPYSNQPQHFGDGTRLSIL.

V usage is TRBV5-5 and J usage is TRBJ1-6, with a possible D match to TRBD1 (6 bases). The V gene lost 4 bases and the J gene lost 7 bases, with 15 bases spanning the gap. The CDR3 is 15 residues long. The germline V gene encodes CDR1 SGHKS and CDR2 YYEKEE (reference sequence). The DNA for the CDR3 is TGTGCCAGCAGCCGCATACAGGGTCGGAATTCACCCCTCCACTTT. Encoded protein: CASSRIQGRNSPLHF.

The chain recombines TRBV6-5 with TRBJ1-1; a weak D match, TRBD1 (5 bases). V dropped 8 bases and J dropped 5 bases, with 21 bases sitting between them. The CDR3 has 15 amino acids. Per the germline V gene, CDR1 is MNHEY and CDR2 is SVGAGI. The CDR3, as DNA: TGTGCCAGCGGACTGGGGCAGGGTATGGGAACTGAAGCTTTCTTT. This translates into CASGLGQGMGTEAFF.

The chain couples TRBV6-6 to TRBJ1-5; weak D call: TRBD1 (6 bases). With 9 bases removed from V and 4 bases from J, the gap between germline ends came to 10 bases. CDR1 is MNHNY and CDR2 is SVGAGI in the germline V gene (reference sequence). The CDR3 runs to 12 residues. Here the CDR3 reads CASTRGNQPQHF. The CDR3 coding sequence is TGTGCCAGTACTAGGGGGAATCAGCCCCAGCATTTT.

The V gene is TRBV28, the J gene TRBJ2-7, with 8 bases fitting TRBD2. The CDR3 runs to 15 residues. The germline CDR1 and CDR2 sequences are MDHEN and SYDVKM. Germline trimming cut 5 bases from V and 0 bases from J; bases unmatched to any gene: 6. The CDR3 bases are TGTGCCAGCAGTAGACCCGGGACTAGCTCCTACGAGCAGTACTTC. Its translation: CASSRPGTSSYEQYF. Full variable domain (missing parts from reference TRBV28 and TRBJ2-7): DVKVTQSSRYLVKRTGEKVFLECVQDMDHENMFWYRQDPGLGLRLIYFSYDVKMKEKGDIPEGYSVSREKKERFSLILESASTNQTSMYLCASSRPGTSSYEQYFGPGTRLTVT.

J is TRBJ2-5 and V is TRBV11-3, with D possibly being TRBD1 (6 bases). The germline gives CDR1 SGHNT, CDR2 YENEEA. CDR3 length: 13 amino acids. The V end was cut by 4 bases, the J end by 5 bases, with 11 bases between. CDR3 nucleotide sequence: TGTGCCAGCAGCTCAACAGGGATCGAGACCCAGTACTTC. Encoded protein: CASSSTGIETQYF.

The chain uses TRBV28 and TRBJ2-7, with 7 nucleotides matching TRBD2. Germline V gives CDR1 MDHEN, CDR2 SYDVKM. Trimming took 2 bases from V and 5 from J; bases not matched to a gene: 3. The CDR3 consists of 13 residues. In nucleotides, the CDR3 is TGTGCCAGCAGTTTACGCGGGAGCGACGAGCAGTACTTC. This gives the protein CASSLRGSDEQYF.

This chain links TRBV10-3 with TRBJ2-7, with 7 bases lining up with TRBD1. The CDR3 covers 14 residues. Unmatched junction bases numbered 8, after V lost 7 bases and J lost 2 bases. In germline, CDR1 is ENHRY, CDR2 SYGVKD. The DNA for the CDR3 is TGTGCCATCATGGAGACAGGGCGCACCTACGAGCAGTACTTC. It codes for CAIMETGRTYEQYF.

V usage is TRBV2 and J usage is TRBJ1-4, with 11 bases lining up with TRBD1. Per the germline V gene, CDR1 is SNHLY and CDR2 is FYNNEI. The CDR3 spans 15 residues. V shed 11 bases and J 3 bases; nucleotides not matched to a gene: 8. CDR3 DNA: TGTGCCGATCGGACAGGGGGCCTGCCTAATGAAAAACTGTTTTTT. Its protein product is CADRTGGLPNEKLFF.

A single count supports this clone. The rearrangement uses TRBV4-1 and TRBJ2-4; D gene ambiguous. The CDR3 runs 14 residues. Trimming removed 2 bases at V and 5 bases at J, with 10 bases between. Germline V gene lookup returns CDR1 MGHRA and CDR2 YSYEKL. CDR3 in amino acids: CASSQLPGQNIQYF. For the CDR3, the DNA is TGCGCCAGCAGCCAATTACCGGGCCAAAACATTCAGTACTTC.

The chain links TRBV10-3 to TRBJ2-5; TRBD1 agrees at 7 bases. The germline V gene has CDR1 ENHRY and CDR2 SYGVKD. CDR3 size: 13 residues. With V trimmed by 6 bases and J by 3 bases, 4 bases remained unmatched. DNA of the CDR3: TGTGCCATCAGCCCCGGGACAGAAGAGACCCAGTACTTC. Its protein product is CAISPGTEETQYF.

The chain couples TRBV19 to TRBJ1-2; D is perhaps TRBD1 (5 bases). The germline gives CDR1 LNHDA, CDR2 SQIVND (reference sequence). The CDR3 runs 12 residues. V gave up 7 bases and J gave up 6 bases, with 12 bases separating them. In DNA, the CDR3 is TGTGCCAGTACCCAACGACAGCATGGCTACACCTTC. It yields the protein CASTQRQHGYTF.

The V call is TRBV18, the J call TRBJ1-1, with TRBD1 as a possible D gene (6 bases). This CDR3 has 18 amino acids. The germline V and J ends were trimmed by 2 bases and 2 bases, with 21 bases remaining between them. Germline V gives CDR1 KGHSH, CDR2 LQKENI. The DNA for the CDR3 is TGTGCCAGCTCACCAATGGGGGGGCATCGGGCAAGTAACACTGAAGCTTTCTTT. Translating gives CASSPMGGHRASNTEAFF.

The chain links TRBV7-3 to TRBJ1-1; D call uncertain. The CDR3 length is 12 residues. Germline V gene data show CDR1 as SGHTA and CDR2 as FQGTGA. V was shortened by 4 bases and J by 5 bases, with 8 bases between the two germline ends. DNA for the CDR3: TGTGCCAGCAGCTCGGTGGGGACTGAAGCTTTCTTT. Residues: CASSSVGTEAFF.

This clone was seen just once. The chain couples TRBV18 to TRBJ1-3; D gene uncertain. The CDR3 is 15 residues long. V was clipped by 3 bases and J by 4 bases, with 13 bases between them. Germline V lookup: CDR1 KGHSH, CDR2 LQKENI. CDR3: CASSPSPGGGNTIYF. CDR3 sequence (DNA): TGTGCCAGCTCACCGTCGCCGGGAGGGGGAAACACCATATATTTT.

This chain joins TRBV19 and TRBJ1-2; 10 bases map to TRBD1. CDR1 and CDR2 from the germline V gene are LNHDA and SQIVND (reference sequence). The CDR3 is made up of 17 amino acids. Losses at the gene ends were 4 bases for V and 2 bases for J; bases not matched to a gene: 10. The CDR3 region is CASSREIWDRGNYGYTF. CDR3 bases: TGTGCCAGTAGTAGAGAGATTTGGGACAGGGGAAACTATGGCTACACCTTC.

V usage is TRBV5-1 and J usage is TRBJ2-6; D is unclear. The CDR3 totals 16 residues. Germline assignment: CDR1 SGHRS and CDR2 YFSETQ. The V and J ends lost 0 bases and 1 base respectively, with 8 bases between them. This chain's CDR3 is CASSLAGQSGANVLTF. The CDR3 DNA reads as TGCGCCAGCAGCTTGGCCGGCCAGTCTGGGGCCAACGTCCTGACTTTC. The full variable domain, in which reference TRBV5-1 and TRBJ2-6 provide the parts outside the CDR3, is KAGVTQTPRYLIKTRGQQVTLSCSPISGHRSVSWYQQTPGQGLQFLFEYFSETQRNKGNFPGRFSGRQFSNSRSEMNVSTLELGDSALYLCASSLAGQSGANVLTFGAGSRLTVL.

The V gene is TRBV2, the J gene TRBJ2-7; D possibly corresponds to TRBD1 (6 bases). The germline CDR1 and CDR2 sequences are SNHLY and FYNNEI. V lost 8 bases, J lost 0 bases, and 14 bases lay in between. This CDR3 region has 14 residues. The CDR3: CASRSDRSSYEQYF. CDR3 DNA: TGTGCCAGCCGGAGCGACAGGTCCTCCTACGAGCAGTACTTC.

This clone was recorded once. V usage is TRBV4-1 and J usage is TRBJ2-1, with 10 bases matching TRBD2. Germline V gene lookup returns CDR1 MGHRA and CDR2 YSYEKL. The CDR3 runs to 16 residues. J was trimmed by 9 bases and V by 1 base; bases with no gene match: 9. CDR3 sequence reads: CASSQAPSGRKGEQFF. The CDR3 DNA follows: TGCGCCAGCAGCCAAGCCCCTAGCGGGAGAAAGGGTGAGCAGTTCTTC.

J is TRBJ2-1 and V is TRBV7-7, with a possible D match to TRBD1 (6 bases). CDR1 is SSHAT and CDR2 is FNYEAQ in the germline V gene (reference sequence). V dropped 6 bases and J dropped 2 bases, with 11 bases sitting between them. The CDR3 consists of 14 residues. CDR3 nucleotide sequence: TGTGCCAGCAGTCCGGGGACAACCTACAATGAGCAGTTCTTC. It is translated as CASSPGTTYNEQFF.

The chain is built from TRBV20-1 and TRBJ2-7; D not resolved. The CDR3 is 11 amino acids. Looked up from germline, CDR1 is DFQATT and CDR2 is SNEGSKA (reference sequence). V dropped 2 bases and J dropped 5 bases, with 7 bases sitting between them. DNA of the CDR3: TGCAGTGCTAGATTATCCCACGAGCAGTACTTC. It encodes CSARLSHEQYF.